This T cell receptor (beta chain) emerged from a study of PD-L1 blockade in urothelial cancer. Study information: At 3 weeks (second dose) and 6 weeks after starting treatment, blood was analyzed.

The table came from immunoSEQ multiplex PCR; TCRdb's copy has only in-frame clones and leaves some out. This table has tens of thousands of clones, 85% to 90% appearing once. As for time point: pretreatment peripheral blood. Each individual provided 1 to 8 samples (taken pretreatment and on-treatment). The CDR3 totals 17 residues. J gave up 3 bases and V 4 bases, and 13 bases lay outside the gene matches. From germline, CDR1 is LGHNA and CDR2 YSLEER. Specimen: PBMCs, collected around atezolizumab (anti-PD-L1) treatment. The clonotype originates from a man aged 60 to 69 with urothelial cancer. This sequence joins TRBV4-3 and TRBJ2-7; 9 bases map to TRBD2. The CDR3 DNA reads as TGCGCCAGCAGCCCTTCCGGGGGTAGCGGGAGAATCTACGAGCAGTACTTC. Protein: CASSPSGGSGRIYEQYF.